What follows is one T cell receptor beta chain and its context. Antigen: not known. At one boundary the junction diverges from the germline segment, which might be a read error. A J-beta primer mix and a sample-barcoded 5' primer were used in a second PCR of roughly 6 to 11 cycles. TCRdb analysed the 5' RACE reads with MiXCR anew, one entry per CDR3 protein. This table holds about 640,000 distinct CDR3 sequences, roughly 50% found once. The CDR3 covers 15 residues. The germline gives CDR1 SGHDN, CDR2 FVKESK. This record comes from a study of blood T cells in healthy people across ages. Study-wide results and limits: Strong correlation was found linking TCR beta diversity to naive T cell percentage.

The chain couples TRBV14 to TRBJ2-7, with 11 bases identical to TRBD2. The DNA matches TRBJ2-5 better at its end, which makes the J call doubtful. Sequencing was done on a sample of blood. The receptor's source is a man in his sixties in good health. The CDR3 sequence: CASNQALAGGETQYF. The CDR3 DNA sequence: TGTGCCAGCAACCAAGCCCTAGCGGGGGGTGAGACCCAGTACTTC.